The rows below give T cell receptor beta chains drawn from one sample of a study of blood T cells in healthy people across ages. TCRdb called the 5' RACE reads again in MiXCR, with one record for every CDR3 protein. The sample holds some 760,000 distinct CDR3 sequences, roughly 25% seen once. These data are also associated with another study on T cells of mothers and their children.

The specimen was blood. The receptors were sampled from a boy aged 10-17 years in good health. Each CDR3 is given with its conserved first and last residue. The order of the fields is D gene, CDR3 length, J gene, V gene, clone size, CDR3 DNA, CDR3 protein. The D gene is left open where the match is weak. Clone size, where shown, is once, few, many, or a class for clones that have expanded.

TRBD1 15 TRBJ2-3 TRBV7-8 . TGTGCCAGCAGCGTCGACAGGGGGGACACAGATACGCAGTATTTT CASSVDRGDTDTQYF
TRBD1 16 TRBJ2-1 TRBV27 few TGTGCCAGCGGGATTACAGGGGGCTTCCCTTACAATGAGCAGTTCTTC CASGITGGFPYNEQFF
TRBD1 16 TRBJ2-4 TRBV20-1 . TGCAGTGCTAGAGATTCCGGGACAGGAGACAAAAACATTCAGTACTTC CSARDSGTGDKNIQYF
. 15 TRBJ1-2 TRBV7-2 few TGTGCCAGCAGCTTGTACACAACTTCTAACTATGGCTACACCTTC CASSLYTTSNYGYTF
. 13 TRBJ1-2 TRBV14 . TGTGCCAGCAGCCAAGGCGGGTCGGAAGGCTACACCTTC CASSQGGSEGYTF
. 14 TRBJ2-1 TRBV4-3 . TGCGCCAGCAGCCAAGACCGCAGGGTGGGTGAGCAGTTCTTC CASSQDRRVGEQFF
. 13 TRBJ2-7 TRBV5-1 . TGCGCCAGCGCTCAACAGGAGTTATACGAGCAGTACTTC CASAQQELYEQYF
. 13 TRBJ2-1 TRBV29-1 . TGCAGCGGACTAGGAATGAGGTACAATGAGCAGTTCTTC CSGLGMRYNEQFF
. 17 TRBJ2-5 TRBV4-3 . TGCGCCAGCAGCCAAGGGAGTGGACTCCAAGCCCCAGAGACCCAGTACTTC CASSQGSGLQAPETQYF
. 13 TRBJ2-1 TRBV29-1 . TGCAGCGTTGAAGTCCCCGGTTACAATGAGCAGTTCTTC CSVEVPGYNEQFF
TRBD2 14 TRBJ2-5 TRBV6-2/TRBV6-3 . TGTGCCAGCAGTCGAGCGGGATTGGAAGAGACCCAGTACTTC CASSRAGLEETQYF
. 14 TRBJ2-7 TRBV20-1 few TGCAGTGCTAGCACCTTGCCCCCTGCCTACGAGCAGTACTTC CSASTLPPAYEQYF
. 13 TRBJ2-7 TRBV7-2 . TGTGCCAGCAGCTCGGACGGAGCCTACGAGCAGTACTTC CASSSDGAYEQYF
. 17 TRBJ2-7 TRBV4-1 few TGCGCCAGCAGCCAAGGACCCGGGGTTACGGCGACCTACGAGCAGTACTTC CASSQGPGVTATYEQYF
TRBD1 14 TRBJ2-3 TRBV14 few TGTGCCAGCAGCCGAGGTTGGGAACAGGGGACGCAGTATTTT CASSRGWEQGTQYF
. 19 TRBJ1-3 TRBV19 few TGTGCCAGTAGTATCACCCGGGGGTACGGATCCGGCTCTGGAAACACCATATATTTT CASSITRGYGSGSGNTIYF
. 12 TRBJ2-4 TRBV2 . TGTGCCAGCAGTGTAGGGGACCGCGTTCAGTACTTC CASSVGDRVQYF
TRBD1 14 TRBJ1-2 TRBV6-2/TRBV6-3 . TGTGCCAGCAGTTACAAGGACAGGGTGGAAGGCTACACCTTC CASSYKDRVEGYTF
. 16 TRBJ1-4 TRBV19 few TGTGCCAGTACCACTTGGGGGGATGTAACTAATGAAAAACTGTTTTTT CASTTWGDVTNEKLFF
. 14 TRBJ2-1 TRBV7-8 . TGTGCCAGCAGCTTCGGCGGAAAGTACAATGAGCAGTTCTTC CASSFGGKYNEQFF
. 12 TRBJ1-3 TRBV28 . TGTGCCAGCAGTTGGGCTGGAAACACCATATATTTT CASSWAGNTIYF
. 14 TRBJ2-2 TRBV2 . TGTGCCAGCAGCCCCTACCAGGGGACCGGGGAGCTGTTTTTT CASSPYQGTGELFF
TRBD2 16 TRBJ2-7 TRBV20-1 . TGCAGTGCTAACGATCTGCTAGCGGGGGTAGCCTACGAGCAGTACTTC CSANDLLAGVAYEQYF
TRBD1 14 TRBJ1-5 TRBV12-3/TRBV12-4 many TGTGCCAGCAGTCCACAGGGGAACAATCAGCCCCAGCATTTT CASSPQGNNQPQHF
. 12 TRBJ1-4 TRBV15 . TGTGCCACCAGCGGTCATAAGGAAAAACTGTTTTTT CATSGHKEKLFF
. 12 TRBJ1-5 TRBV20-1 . TGCAGTGCTGTGAGGAGGGACCAGCCCCAGCATTTT CSAVRRDQPQHF
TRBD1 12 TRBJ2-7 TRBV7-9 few TGTGCCAGCACGGACAGGGTCTACGAGCAGTACTTC CASTDRVYEQYF